The TCR beta chain under discussion was sequenced for a study of beta chain features in type 1 diabetes. Whole-study context: Healthy donors, compared against patients, showed similar age, gender and cell yields. General study points: Unsettled here was the matter of whether HLA type influences TCRB rearrangement. Patients' naive, central memory and Treg TCRB repertoires seemed closer to one another than those of healthy donors.

This clone was seen only a few times. Its target is unknown. V was clipped by 8 bases and J by 7 bases, with 17 bases between them. This CDR3 region has 13 residues. Germline-derived CDR1 and CDR2 are MDHEN and SYDVKM. Via CD45RO/CCR7/CD25/CD127/CD95/CD27, cells of the CD4+ naive, central memory, regulatory and stem cell-like memory subsets were sorted. The sequenced template was cDNA made from the entire isolated RNA. The repertoire was sequenced with immunoSEQ multiplex PCR; TCRdb's copy has only in-frame clones and lacks some. The data contain 860,000 or so clones, 15% to 20% of them seen just once; the ten biggest clones take up around 0.02%.

Source material: naive CD4+ T cells from blood. J is TRBJ1-2 and V is TRBV28, with unresolved D. This TCR was sampled from a woman aged 18-30 years in good health. The DNA of the CDR3 is TGTGCCAGCGGCGTGGTAGGCGCTAGTGGCTACACCTTC. Residues: CASGVVGASGYTF.